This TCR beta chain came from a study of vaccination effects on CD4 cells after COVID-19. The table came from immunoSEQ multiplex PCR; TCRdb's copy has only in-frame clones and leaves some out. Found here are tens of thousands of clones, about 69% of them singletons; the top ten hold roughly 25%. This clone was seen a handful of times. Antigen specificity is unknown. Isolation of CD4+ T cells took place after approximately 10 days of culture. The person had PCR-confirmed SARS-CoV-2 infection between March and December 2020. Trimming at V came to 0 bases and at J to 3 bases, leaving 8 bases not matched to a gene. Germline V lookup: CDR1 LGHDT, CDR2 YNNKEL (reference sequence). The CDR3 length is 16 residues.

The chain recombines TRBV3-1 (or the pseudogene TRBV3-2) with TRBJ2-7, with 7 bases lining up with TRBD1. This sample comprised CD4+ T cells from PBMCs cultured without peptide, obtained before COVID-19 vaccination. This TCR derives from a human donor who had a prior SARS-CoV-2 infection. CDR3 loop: CASSQDLRQGSYEQYF. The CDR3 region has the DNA TGTGCCAGCAGCCAAGATCTGAGACAGGGTAGCTACGAGCAGTACTTC.